This record concerns one TCR beta chain sequence. PCR employed 60 Vbeta and 13 Jbeta primers. TCRdb keeps only in-frame clones here, not all; method: immunoSEQ multiplex PCR. The data show 140,000 to 150,000 clones, approximately 72% seen once. The V end lost 6 bases, the J end lost 6 bases, and 14 bases lay between the germline ends. In germline, CDR1 is LNHNV, CDR2 YYDKDF (reference sequence). There are 14 residues in the CDR3. The data derive from a study of cytomegalovirus exposure and HLA in healthy donors. The TCR originated in a middle-aged man in good health and CMV-seronegative. The sample taken for sequencing was PBMCs. This chain joins TRBV15 and TRBJ2-2; the D gene is possibly TRBD2 (5 bases). The CDR3 reads CATSVVEGSGELFF. Here the CDR3 DNA reads TGTGCCACCAGTGTAGTAGAGGGTTCCGGGGAGCTGTTTTTT.